This record covers a single TCR beta chain. Its matching antigen is unknown. The junction and the germline gene differ at one end; a read error may be behind it. The CDR3 length is 15 residues. CDR1 and CDR2 from the germline V gene are ENHRY and SYGVKD. The table came from immunoSEQ multiplex PCR; TCRdb's copy has only in-frame clones and leaves some out. The sample lists some 2,100,000 clones; approximately 94% were seen once. The source of the sample is a study of shared clonotypes between healthy human individuals. Across the study: For every donor, three CD4 naive, three CD4 memory, two CD8 naive and one CD8 memory plates were used.

Findings of the study overall: Sequencing depth was expected to affect clonotype sharing among donors.

The source is a man aged 18 to 35 in good health. Material for sequencing was naive CD4+ T cells sorted from blood. Subset here: CD45RA+ positively selected. The V gene is TRBV10-3, the J gene TRBJ2-5; the match to TRBD2 covers 7 bases. This chain's CDR3 is CATSSEGGKVETQYF. In DNA form, the CDR3 reads TGTGCCACCAGTTCGGAGGGAGGGAAGGTGGAGACCCAGTACTTC.